The TCR beta chain under discussion was sequenced for a study of blood T cell repertoires in COVID-19. The CDR3 consists of 15 residues. The V gene's germline CDR1 is SEHNR and CDR2 FQNEAQ (reference sequence). The junction had 6 bases not matched to a gene; V was cut back by 5 bases and J by 2 bases. Generated by immunoSEQ multiplex PCR, the TCRdb table keeps only in-frame clones and is missing some. The sample has approximately 330,000 clones, roughly 90% seen once; the top ten hold around 9%. The sequence came from a woman under 40 who had recovered from COVID-19. Sequenced sample: PBMCs or T cells enriched from blood (not recorded which). The chain recombines TRBV7-9 with TRBJ1-5, with 7 bases that match TRBD1. The CDR3 sequence is CASSRIGTGNQPQHF. DNA for the CDR3: TGTGCCAGCAGCCGGATCGGGACAGGCAATCAGCCCCAGCATTTT.